Presented here are 10 T cell receptor beta chains from one specimen sequenced in a study of graft-versus-host responses after intestinal transplantation. These TCRs' antigens remain unknown. Libraries were prepared by immunoSEQ multiplex PCR; TCRdb keeps only in-frame clonotypes and omits some of them. The repertoire holds more than 100,000 clones, about 95% seen once, with more than 2.5% in the top ten. The sample in question was unstimulated CD8+ T cells sorted from spleen or lymph node cells, obtained before intestinal transplant. The source is a human donor who received an intestinal transplant.

The V and J genes are TRBV27 and TRBJ2-7; D ambiguous. V was shortened by 3 bases and J by 2 bases, with 11 bases between the two germline ends. The CDR3 has 14 residues. From germline, CDR1 is MNHEY and CDR2 SMNVEV (reference sequence). Here the CDR3 reads CASSFAPPPYEQYF. The CDR3 DNA reads as TGTGCCAGCAGTTTCGCGCCACCCCCCTACGAGCAGTACTTC.

Here the CDR3 DNA reads TGTGCCAGCAGCGTCGGGACTAGCGGTACCTCCTACGAGCAGTACTTC. Its protein is CASSVGTSGTSYEQYF. The chain employs TRBV9 and TRBJ2-7; 11 positions match TRBD2. Germline V lookup: CDR1 SGDLS, CDR2 YYNGEE. V lost 2 bases to trimming and J lost 0 bases; unmatched junction nucleotides: 4. The CDR3 has 16 residues.

V is TRBV12-5 and J is TRBJ2-5; D is unresolved. With the DNA end fitting TRBJ2-7 better, the J assignment may be wrong. Germline V gene data show CDR1 as LGHNT and CDR2 as FRNRAP. The CDR3 spans 13 residues. Written as DNA, the CDR3 is TGTGCTAGTGGTTTGTATGGGTCTTTCGAGCAGTACTTC. Translated: CASGLYGSFEQYF.

The chain is built from TRBV13 and TRBJ2-2, with 11 bases aligning to TRBD2. Trimming at V came to 3 bases and at J to 4 bases, leaving 4 bases not matched to a gene. CDR3 size: 16 residues. Per germline, CDR1 PRHDT and CDR2 FYEKMQ (reference sequence). In nucleotides, the CDR3 is TGTGCCAGCAGCTTTAGCGGGAGGGCGGCCACCGGGGAGCTGTTTTTT. Its translation: CASSFSGRAATGELFF.

J is TRBJ1-3 and V is TRBV6-6; 9 bases are shared with TRBD1. Germline V gene data show CDR1 as MNHNY and CDR2 as SVGAGI (reference sequence). The CDR3 has 15 amino acids. Trimming removed 5 bases from V and 4 bases from J; junction bases left unmatched: 6. CDR3 region: CASSRTGAYGNTIYF. Here the CDR3 DNA reads TGTGCCAGCAGTAGGACAGGGGCATACGGAAACACCATATATTTT.

The chain carries TRBV6-5 and TRBJ1-1; D remains ambiguous. The V end was cut by 11 bases, the J end by 7 bases, with 14 bases between. Germline CDR1 MNHEY, CDR2 SVGAGI. The CDR3 loop spans 11 amino acids. The CDR3, as DNA: TGTGCCGGGTCTAGTGGCAGTGAAGCTTTCTTT. It is translated as CAGSSGSEAFF.

The V and J genes are TRBV13 and TRBJ2-2; D is undetermined. Trimming removed 3 bases at V and 5 bases at J, with 10 bases between. This CDR3 contains 14 residues. The germline V gene has CDR1 PRHDT and CDR2 FYEKMQ (reference sequence). CDR3: CASSFPLGTGELFF. CDR3 DNA: TGTGCCAGCAGCTTCCCCTTGGGGACCGGGGAGCTGTTTTTT.

About this clone: This sample includes further DNA sequences coding for the same CDR3. V usage is TRBV9 and J usage is TRBJ2-1; no clear D. The CDR3 has 13 residues. Germline V gives CDR1 SGDLS, CDR2 YYNGEE. Trimming left V 2 bases short and J 0 bases short, with 3 bases between. CDR3 DNA: TGTGCCAGCAGCGTGGGCTCCTACAATGAGCAGTTCTTC. Residues: CASSVGSYNEQFF.

V usage is TRBV4-1 and J usage is TRBJ2-7; D uncertain. Trimming removed 6 bases at V and 6 bases at J, with 12 bases between. CDR1 and CDR2 (germline): MGHRA, YSYEKL. CDR3 length: 12 residues. CDR3 region: CASSSQEREQYF. CDR3 coding DNA: TGCGCCAGCAGTTCCCAGGAGCGCGAGCAGTACTTC.

This chain uses TRBV28 with TRBJ2-7; 8 positions match TRBD2. The CDR3 contains 14 residues. V gave up 4 bases and J gave up 3 bases; unmatched junction bases: 5. Germline CDR1 MDHEN, CDR2 SYDVKM. The CDR3 spells CASSYQREYYEQYF. Here the CDR3 DNA reads TGTGCCAGCAGTTATCAGCGGGAGTACTACGAGCAGTACTTC.